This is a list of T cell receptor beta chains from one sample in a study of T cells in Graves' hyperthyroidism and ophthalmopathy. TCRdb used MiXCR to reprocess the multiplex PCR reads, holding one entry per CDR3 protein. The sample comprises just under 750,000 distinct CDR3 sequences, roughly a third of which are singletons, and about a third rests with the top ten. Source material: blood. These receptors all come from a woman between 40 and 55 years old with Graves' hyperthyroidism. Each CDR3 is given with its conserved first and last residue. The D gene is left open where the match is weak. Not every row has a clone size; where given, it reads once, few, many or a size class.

cdr3_aa: CASTPGPGRSYGYTF
cdr3_nt: TGTGCCAGCACCCCCGGGCCGGGACGATCGTATGGCTACACCTTC
j_call: TRBJ1-2
clone_size: many
d_call: NA
v_call: TRBV5-5

cdr3_aa: CASSAPGTGSEQYF
cdr3_nt: TGTGCCAGCAGCGCCCCCGGGACAGGGAGCGAGCAGTACTTC
j_call: TRBJ2-7
clone_size: NA
d_call: TRBD1
v_call: TRBV7-2

cdr3_aa: CASRTGAGTHEQYF
cdr3_nt: TGTGCCAGCAGAACAGGGGCTGGGACCCACGAGCAGTACTTC
j_call: TRBJ2-7
clone_size: many
d_call: TRBD1
v_call: TRBV7-8

cdr3_aa: CASSHRSSDGYTF
cdr3_nt: TGTGCCAGCAGCCATCGGTCCTCGGATGGCTACACCTTC
j_call: TRBJ1-2
clone_size: NA
d_call: NA
v_call: TRBV16

cdr3_aa: CASSLTSSTVRYGYTF
cdr3_nt: TGTGCCAGCAGCTTAACCTCCTCGACAGTTCGATATGGCTACACCTTC
j_call: TRBJ1-2
clone_size: NA
d_call: NA
v_call: TRBV11-2

cdr3_aa: CASGPYRQGPGTKQYF
cdr3_nt: TGTGCCAGTGGTCCATACCGCCAGGGCCCCGGTACGAAGCAGTACTTC
j_call: TRBJ2-7
clone_size: NA
d_call: NA
v_call: TRBV19

cdr3_aa: CASSLWREDYGYTF
cdr3_nt: TGTGCCAGCAGTTTATGGAGAGAGGACTATGGCTACACCTTC
j_call: TRBJ1-2
clone_size: NA
d_call: NA
v_call: TRBV6-5

cdr3_aa: CASSLFFGRLAGKETQYF
cdr3_nt: TGTGCCAGCAGTTTATTTTTTGGCCGACTAGCGGGGAAAGAGACCCAGTACTTC
j_call: TRBJ2-5
clone_size: NA
d_call: TRBD2
v_call: TRBV28

cdr3_aa: CASSYSRDILPEQYF
cdr3_nt: TGTGCCAGCAGTTACTCGAGAGACATACTCCCCGAGCAGTACTTC
j_call: TRBJ2-7
clone_size: NA
d_call: NA
v_call: TRBV6-5

cdr3_aa: CASSHNSGSGYEQYF
cdr3_nt: TGCGCCAGCAGCCATAATAGCGGGAGTGGCTACGAGCAGTACTTC
j_call: TRBJ2-7
clone_size: NA
d_call: TRBD2
v_call: TRBV4-3

cdr3_aa: CASSYSEMNTEAFF
cdr3_nt: TGTGCCAGCAGTTACTCAGAGATGAACACTGAAGCTTTCTTT
j_call: TRBJ1-1
clone_size: many
d_call: NA
v_call: TRBV10-3

cdr3_aa: CATSRRLAGVTGEQFF
cdr3_nt: TGTGCCACCTCACGGCGGCTAGCGGGAGTAACCGGGGAGCAGTTCTTC
j_call: TRBJ2-1
clone_size: once
d_call: TRBD2
v_call: TRBV12-3/TRBV12-4

cdr3_aa: CASRYKSSGNTIYF
cdr3_nt: TGTGCCAGCAGATATAAAAGCTCTGGAAACACCATATATTTT
j_call: TRBJ1-3
clone_size: NA
d_call: NA
v_call: TRBV6-5

cdr3_aa: CSVMSGSAFEQFF
cdr3_nt: TGCAGCGTTATGAGCGGGAGTGCTTTTGAGCAGTTCTTC
j_call: TRBJ2-1
clone_size: NA
d_call: TRBD2
v_call: TRBV29-1

cdr3_aa: CASSLSVHEQYF
cdr3_nt: TGTGCCAGCAGTTTGTCCGTTCACGAGCAGTACTTC
j_call: TRBJ2-7
clone_size: NA
d_call: NA
v_call: TRBV28

cdr3_aa: CASSKTGAYEQYF
cdr3_nt: TGTGCCAGCAGTAAGACAGGGGCCTACGAGCAGTACTTC
j_call: TRBJ2-7
clone_size: NA
d_call: TRBD1
v_call: TRBV6-5

cdr3_aa: CASSLDGGHNQPQHF
cdr3_nt: TGCGCCAGCAGCTTGGATGGGGGGCACAATCAGCCCCAGCATTTT
j_call: TRBJ1-5
clone_size: many
d_call: NA
v_call: TRBV5-1

cdr3_aa: CASSEGLGRSTDTQYF
cdr3_nt: TGTGCCAGCAGCGAGGGGTTGGGGCGGAGCACAGATACGCAGTATTTT
j_call: TRBJ2-3
clone_size: few
d_call: NA
v_call: TRBV9

cdr3_aa: CASSFQGSYTEAFF
cdr3_nt: TGTGCCAGCAGCTTCCAGGGTAGTTACACTGAAGCTTTCTTT
j_call: TRBJ1-1
clone_size: many
d_call: NA
v_call: TRBV7-2

cdr3_aa: CSAVSGTGGNGYTF
cdr3_nt: TGCAGTGCTGTCAGCGGGACAGGGGGCAACGGCTACACCTTC
j_call: TRBJ1-2
clone_size: NA
d_call: TRBD1
v_call: TRBV20-1

cdr3_aa: CASSAGGSRDYGYTF
cdr3_nt: TGTGCCAGCAGCGCGGGGGGTAGCAGGGACTATGGCTACACCTTC
j_call: TRBJ1-2
clone_size: few
d_call: NA
v_call: TRBV7-2

cdr3_aa: CASSVQLTNTEAFF
cdr3_nt: TGTGCCAGCAGCGTACAGCTCACGAACACTGAAGCTTTCTTT
j_call: TRBJ1-1
clone_size: many
d_call: NA
v_call: TRBV11-2

cdr3_aa: CAISDRGENTEAFF
cdr3_nt: TGTGCCATCAGTGACCGCGGGGAGAACACTGAAGCTTTCTTT
j_call: TRBJ1-1
clone_size: many
d_call: NA
v_call: TRBV10-3

cdr3_aa: CARAGGPDGTQYF
cdr3_nt: TGTGCTAGAGCGGGCGGTCCCGATGGGACCCAGTACTTC
j_call: TRBJ2-5
clone_size: NA
d_call: NA
v_call: TRBV19

cdr3_aa: CASSAPGTDRGNQPQHF
cdr3_nt: TGTGCCAGCAGCGCCCCCGGGACCGACAGAGGCAATCAGCCCCAGCATTTT
j_call: TRBJ1-5
clone_size: NA
d_call: NA
v_call: TRBV9

cdr3_aa: CASSLVTSGVPYEQYF
cdr3_nt: TGTGCCAGCAGCTTAGTGACTAGCGGGGTCCCCTACGAGCAGTACTTC
j_call: TRBJ2-7
clone_size: NA
d_call: TRBD2
v_call: TRBV7-9